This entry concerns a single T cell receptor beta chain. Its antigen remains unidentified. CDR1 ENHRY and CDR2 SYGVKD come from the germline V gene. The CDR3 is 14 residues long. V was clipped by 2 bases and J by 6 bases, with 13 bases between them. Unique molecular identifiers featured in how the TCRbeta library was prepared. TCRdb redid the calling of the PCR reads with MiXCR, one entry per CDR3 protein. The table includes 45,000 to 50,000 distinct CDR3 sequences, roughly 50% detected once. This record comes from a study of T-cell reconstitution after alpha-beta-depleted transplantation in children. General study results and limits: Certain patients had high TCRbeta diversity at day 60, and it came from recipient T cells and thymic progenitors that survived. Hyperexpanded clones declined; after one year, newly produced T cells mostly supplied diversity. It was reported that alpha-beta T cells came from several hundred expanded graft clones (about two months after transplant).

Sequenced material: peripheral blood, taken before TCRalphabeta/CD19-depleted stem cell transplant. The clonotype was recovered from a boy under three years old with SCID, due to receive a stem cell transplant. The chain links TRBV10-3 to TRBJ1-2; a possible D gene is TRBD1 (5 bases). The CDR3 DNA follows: TGTGCCATCAGTGAGCTGGGGCAGTTGGATGGCTACACCTTC. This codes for CAISELGQLDGYTF.